This paragraph covers one T cell receptor beta chain sequence. The CDR3 runs to 18 residues. The junction had 9 bases not matched to a gene; V was cut back by 1 base and J by 2 bases. Germline assignment: CDR1 SGHTA and CDR2 FQGNSA. TCRdb keeps only in-frame clones here, not all; method: immunoSEQ multiplex PCR. The table shows 100,000 to 150,000 clones, with approximately 92% occurring only once. This specimen comes from a study of control samples from healthy donors and cancer patients. The TCR originated in a man younger than 35 in good health. The source material was blood. V usage is TRBV7-2 and J usage is TRBJ2-1, with 9 bases matching TRBD2. CDR3 protein: CASSLGFRRGGAYNEQFF. The CDR3 coding sequence is TGTGCCAGCAGCTTAGGGTTCCGGCGGGGGGGCGCCTACAATGAGCAGTTCTTC.